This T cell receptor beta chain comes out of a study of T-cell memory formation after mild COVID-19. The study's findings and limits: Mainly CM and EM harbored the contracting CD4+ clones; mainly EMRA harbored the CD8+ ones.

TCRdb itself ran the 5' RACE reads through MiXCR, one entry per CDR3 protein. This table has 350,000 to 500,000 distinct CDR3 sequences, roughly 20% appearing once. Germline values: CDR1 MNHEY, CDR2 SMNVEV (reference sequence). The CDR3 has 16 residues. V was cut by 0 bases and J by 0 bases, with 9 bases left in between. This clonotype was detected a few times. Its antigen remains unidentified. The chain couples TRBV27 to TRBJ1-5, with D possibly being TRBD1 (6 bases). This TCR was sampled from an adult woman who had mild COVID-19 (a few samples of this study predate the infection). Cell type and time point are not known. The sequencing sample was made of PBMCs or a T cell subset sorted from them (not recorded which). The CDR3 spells CASSLSGHHSNQPQHF. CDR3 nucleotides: TGTGCCAGCAGTTTATCGGGACACCATAGCAATCAGCCCCAGCATTTT.